The text below deals with one TCR beta chain. The antigen remains undetermined. Germline V lookup: CDR1 DFQATT, CDR2 SNEGSKA (reference sequence). The V gene lost 3 bases and the J gene lost 4 bases, with 13 bases spanning the gap. The CDR3 covers 13 residues. This record comes from a study of blood T cells in healthy people across ages. Study conclusions and caveats: A strong correlation between TCR beta diversity and naive T cell percentage was seen. Diversity of TCR beta per million T cells declined in a roughly linear way with age.

The second PCR ran roughly 6 to 12 cycles with a sample-barcoded 5' primer and J-beta primers. TCRdb fed the 5' RACE reads into MiXCR, producing one record per CDR3 protein. Among about 1.4 million distinct CDR3 sequences listed, roughly 60% were seen once. The sample, around 9.9 milliliters of peripheral blood, was drawn from each donor. The specimen was blood. This TCR was sampled from a man younger than 35 in good health. The V and J genes are TRBV20-1 and TRBJ2-7; tentatively, D is TRBD2 (5 bases). The DNA of the CDR3 is TGCAGTGCTAGGGCCTCGGCGGGTTACGAGCAGTACTTC. Protein sequence: CSARASAGYEQYF.